This TCR beta chain derives from a study of blood T cell repertoires in COVID-19. Clones were read by immunoSEQ multiplex PCR, and TCRdb kept only the in-frame ones, dropping some. Of under 200,000 clones in the sample, around 90% were seen once. Germline V gives CDR1 SGHRS, CDR2 YFSETQ. CDR3 length: 18 amino acids. Trimming stripped 3 bases from V and 0 bases from J, with 16 bases between. The origin of this receptor is a man aged 45-65 years with acute or convalescent COVID-19. Material: peripheral blood. The chain recombines TRBV5-1 with TRBJ2-6, with D possibly TRBD2 on 6 matching bases. CDR3: CASSSLGGLFSGANVLTF. Here the CDR3 DNA reads TGCGCCAGCAGCTCCCTAGGAGGACTATTCTCTGGGGCCAACGTCCTGACTTTC. Supplemented by reference TRBV5-1 and TRBJ2-6, the full variable domain reads KAGVTQTPRYLIKTRGQQVTLSCSPISGHRSVSWYQQTPGQGLQFLFEYFSETQRNKGNFPGRFSGRQFSNSRSEMNVSTLELGDSALYLCASSSLGGLFSGANVLTFGAGSRLTVL.